Listed here are 31 T cell receptor beta chains from one sample, sequenced in a study of T-cell reconstitution after alpha-beta-depleted transplantation in children. Unique molecular identifiers tagged the TCRbeta library. TCRdb used MiXCR to reprocess the PCR reads, holding one entry per CDR3 protein. The table includes 200,000 to 300,000 distinct CDR3 sequences, more than 10% detected once. This sample comprised PBMCs from the stem cell graft donor, obtained from the stem cell graft. The receptors stem from a human donor who donated a stem cell graft to a child with acute lymphoblastic leukemia.

This clonotype has at least ten counts. In nucleotides, the CDR3 is TGTGCCAGCAGCTCCCTGGGTGGCCTTAGCAATCAGCCCCAGCATTTT. It encodes CASSSLGGLSNQPQHF. This chain uses TRBV7-8 with TRBJ1-5; D uncertain. The CDR3 covers 16 residues. The germline gives CDR1 SGHVS, CDR2 FQNEAQ. V was shortened by 4 bases and J by 0 bases, with 13 bases between the two germline ends.

This clonotype was detected many times. The rearrangement links TRBV5-1 to TRBJ2-4, with a weak D call TRBD1 (6 bases). The ends were cut back, 0 bases at V and 5 bases at J, with 9 bases in the middle. CDR1 is SGHRS and CDR2 is YFSETQ in the germline V gene. CDR3 length equals 14 residues. CDR3: CASSLDRVENIQYF. Here the CDR3 DNA reads TGCGCCAGCAGCTTGGACAGGGTGGAAAACATTCAGTACTTC.

This clonotype has at least ten counts. The chain recombines TRBV28 with TRBJ2-1; 7 bases agree with TRBD1. CDR1 is MDHEN and CDR2 is SYDVKM in the germline V gene. The CDR3 has 14 residues. The V gene end was trimmed by 4 bases and the J gene end by 5 bases; junction bases not matched to a gene: 5. The CDR3 DNA reads as TGTGCCAGCAGTTCCCTCGACAGGGACAATGAGCAGTTCTTC. This encodes CASSSLDRDNEQFF. The full variable domain, its missing parts supplied by reference TRBV28 and TRBJ2-1, is DVKVTQSSRYLVKRTGEKVFLECVQDMDHENMFWYRQDPGLGLRLIYFSYDVKMKEKGDIPEGYSVSREKKERFSLILESASTNQTSMYLCASSSLDRDNEQFFGPGTRLTVL.

Many counts were recorded for this clonotype. This chain uses TRBV5-1 with TRBJ2-7, with 10 bases matching TRBD1. CDR3 length equals 13 residues. Per germline, CDR1 SGHRS and CDR2 YFSETQ. V shed 6 bases, J shed 6 bases, and the junction held 6 bases outside the gene matches. This CDR3 is CASIGQGVTEQYF. CDR3 coding DNA: TGCGCCAGCATAGGACAGGGGGTGACCGAGCAGTACTTC.

In its sample, this clonotype was seen many times. This chain uses TRBV10-3 with TRBJ2-1; 7 nucleotides align to TRBD1. With V trimmed by 7 bases and J by 4 bases, 7 bases remained unmatched. The CDR3 has 14 residues. Germline V gene data show CDR1 as ENHRY and CDR2 as SYGVKD. The CDR3 DNA sequence: TGTGCCATCAATCAGGGGGTTACATACAATGAGCAGTTCTTC. It codes for CAINQGVTYNEQFF.

This clonotype was counted many times. The J gene is TRBJ1-3, the V gene TRBV25-1; D is possibly TRBD1 (6 bases). CDR1 is MGHDK, CDR2 SYGVNS, per germline. Between the trimmed V and J ends, which lost 6 bases and 4 bases, there was a span of 13 bases. This CDR3 contains 14 residues. CDR3 sequence reads: CASSNTGRGNTIYF. CDR3 coding DNA: TGTGCCAGCAGCAACACAGGGCGCGGAAACACCATATATTTT. The full variable domain, completed using reference TRBV25-1 and TRBJ1-3, is EADIYQTPRYLVIGTGKKITLECSQTMGHDKMYWYQQDPGMELHLIHYSYGVNSTEKGDLSSESTVSRIRTEHFPLTLESARPSHTSQYLCASSNTGRGNTIYFGEGSWLTVV.

This clonotype was seen ten or more times. The CDR3, as DNA: TGTGCCAGCAGTTTAGTACCAGGGGCTGGCTCCTACGAGCAGTACTTC. This gives the protein CASSLVPGAGSYEQYF. This rearrangement joins TRBV28 to TRBJ2-7; D might be TRBD1 (6 bases). The CDR3 spans 16 residues. V was cut by 2 bases and J by 0 bases, with 14 bases left in between. Germline V gene lookup returns CDR1 MDHEN and CDR2 SYDVKM.

The chain carries TRBV1 and TRBJ2-7. TRBV1 is a recognized pseudogene. CDR3 length: 12 residues. The CDR3 loop reads CTSSPASDEQYF. The DNA of the CDR3 is TGCACCAGCAGCCCAGCCTCCGACGAGCAGTACTTC.

There are many counts of this clonotype. The genes are TRBV27 and TRBJ2-7; TRBD2 agrees at 10 bases. V shed 2 bases and J 5 bases; nucleotides not matched to a gene: 3. There are 14 residues in the CDR3. Germline V gene lookup returns CDR1 MNHEY and CDR2 SMNVEV (reference sequence). CDR3 amino acids: CASSLGLAGDEQYF. In DNA, the CDR3 is TGTGCCAGCAGTTTAGGTCTAGCGGGGGACGAGCAGTACTTC.

This clonotype was seen repeatedly, ten times or more. This chain connects TRBV15 to TRBJ2-7; D tentatively reads TRBD1 or TRBD2 (5 bases each). The CDR3 is 12 residues long. Trimming left V 8 bases short and J 3 bases short, with 11 bases between. The germline CDR1 and CDR2 sequences are LNHNV and YYDKDF (reference sequence). CDR3 in DNA: TGTGCCACCGGGACCGTTATCTACGAGCAGTACTTC. The encoded protein is CATGTVIYEQYF.

This clonotype occurred a few times. The chain recombines TRBV21-1 with TRBJ2-2; the table's D call, TRBD2, was not checked against the DNA. TRBV21-1 counts as a pseudogene. The CDR3 has 17 amino acids. The CDR3 loop is CASSKVEREGRTGELFF. Written as DNA, the CDR3 is TGTGCCAGCAGCAAAGTAGAGCGGGAGGGCCGGACCGGGGAGCTGTTTTTT.

This clonotype was seen at least ten times. The gene calls are TRBV27 and TRBJ2-5; 7 bases fit TRBD2. Germline-derived CDR1 and CDR2 are MNHEY and SMNVEV (reference sequence). The CDR3 has 14 residues. Trimming at V came to 8 bases and at J to 4 bases, leaving 10 bases not matched to a gene. This CDR3 is CASGSGLVRETQYF. The CDR3 DNA is TGTGCCAGCGGATCTGGACTAGTCAGAGAGACCCAGTACTTC.

Ten or more counts support this clonotype. The V gene is TRBV10-3, the J gene TRBJ1-5; no clear D. This CDR3 has 17 residues. CDR1 and CDR2 (germline): ENHRY, SYGVKD. V lost 2 bases and J 7 bases, leaving 21 bases between the germline ends. The CDR3: CAISEPRQHGRNQPQHF. The CDR3 DNA reads as TGTGCCATCAGTGAGCCGAGGCAACACGGGAGGAACCAGCCCCAGCATTTT.

This clonotype was counted at least ten times. The rearrangement uses TRBV5-1 and TRBJ1-4; TRBD1 aligns across 10 bases. Germline V lookup: CDR1 SGHRS, CDR2 YFSETQ. The CDR3 is 15 residues long. J lost 8 bases, V lost 4 bases, and 8 bases had no gene match. The CDR3 here is CASSVLGQGNEKLFF. CDR3 in DNA: TGCGCCAGCAGCGTCCTGGGACAGGGGAACGAAAAACTGTTTTTT.

This clonotype was recorded at least ten times. The genes are TRBV20-1 and TRBJ2-1, with a tentative D call TRBD1 (6 bases). CDR3 size: 15 residues. CDR1 is DFQATT and CDR2 is SNEGSKA in the germline V gene (reference sequence). The V end lost 6 bases, the J end lost 0 bases, and 15 bases lay between the germline ends. CDR3: CSAPSTGSSYNEQFF. DNA of the CDR3: TGCAGTGCCCCTTCTACAGGGAGCTCCTACAATGAGCAGTTCTTC.

This clonotype has ten or more counts. V and J are TRBV4-3 and TRBJ1-1; perhaps TRBD1 as D (6 bases). The V end was cut by 0 bases, the J end by 4 bases, with 12 bases between. The length of the CDR3 is 15 residues. CDR1 and CDR2 from the germline V gene are LGHNA and YSLEER. The CDR3 DNA reads TGCGCCAGCAGCCAAGAACAGGGATTCGGCACTGAAGCTTTCTTT. The encoded protein is CASSQEQGFGTEAFF.

This clonotype has at least ten counts. The CDR3 is CASSDGTGGTEPQHF. The CDR3 nucleotides are TGCGCCAGCAGCGATGGGACAGGGGGAACTGAGCCCCAGCATTTT. The rearrangement joins TRBV5-1 to TRBJ1-5; the match to TRBD1 covers 11 bases. Trimming removed 4 bases from V and 8 bases from J; junction bases left unmatched: 8. The CDR3 loop spans 15 amino acids. Germline-derived CDR1 and CDR2 are SGHRS and YFSETQ.

This clonotype was counted many times. The chain links TRBV6-2 or TRBV6-3 to TRBJ2-6; no clear D. V lost 6 bases to trimming and J lost 3 bases, with 6 bases between them. CDR1 MNHEY and CDR2 SVGEGT come from the germline V gene. This CDR3 has 13 amino acids. The chain's CDR3 is CASRGDGANVLTF. Written as DNA, the CDR3 is TGTGCCAGCAGGGGCGATGGGGCCAACGTCCTGACTTTC.

Only a few counts were recorded for this clonotype. The chain links TRBV20-1 to TRBJ1-5; D unresolved. This CDR3 contains 16 residues. Trimming removed 0 bases from V and 0 bases from J, with 12 bases in between. Germline CDR1 is DFQATT and CDR2 is SNEGSKA (reference sequence). The CDR3 loop is CSARDRGGYSNQPQHF. In nucleotides, the CDR3 is TGCAGTGCTAGAGATCGGGGAGGTTATAGCAATCAGCCCCAGCATTTT.

This clonotype was counted at least ten times. The chain is built from TRBV15 and TRBJ2-5; 9 nucleotides align to TRBD1. The V gene end was trimmed by 5 bases and the J gene end by 5 bases; junction bases not matched to a gene: 12. Germline V CDR1 and CDR2: LNHNV, YYDKDF (reference sequence). The CDR3 is 16 amino acids. CDR3 sequence (DNA): TGTGCCACCAGCCTCGAAGCGGGACAGGGATGGGAGACCCAGTACTTC. Encoded protein: CATSLEAGQGWETQYF.

This clonotype was seen many times. This chain uses TRBV19 with TRBJ2-7, with D maybe TRBD1 (5 bases). The germline gives CDR1 LNHDA, CDR2 SQIVND (reference sequence). The CDR3 consists of 14 residues. Trimming stripped 2 bases from V and 4 bases from J, with 12 bases between. CDR3 sequence reads: CASSIRGGRYEQYF. The CDR3 DNA reads as TGTGCCAGTAGTATAAGGGGCGGTAGATACGAGCAGTACTTC.

This clonotype showed up many times. The CDR3 here is CASSHGQREGTQYF. DNA of the CDR3: TGTGCCAGCAGCCACGGTCAGAGAGAGGGAACGCAGTATTTT. V and J are TRBV4-2 and TRBJ2-3, with a weak D call TRBD2 (5 bases). V lost 3 bases and J lost 9, with 16 bases in between. Germline V gene lookup returns CDR1 LGHNA and CDR2 YNFKEQ. This CDR3 contains 14 residues.

The gene calls are TRBV5-1 and TRBJ1-1; no clear D. CDR1 is SGHRS, CDR2 YFSETQ, per germline. The length of the CDR3 is 14 residues. Between the trimmed V and J ends, which lost 2 bases and 1 base, there was a span of 9 bases. Written as DNA, the CDR3 is TGCGCCAGCAGCTTCGGGGTGGGGAACACTGAAGCTTTCTTT. It yields the protein CASSFGVGNTEAFF.

This clonotype was recorded at least ten times. V usage is TRBV29-1 and J usage is TRBJ1-3; 9 bases are a match to TRBD1. The CDR3 runs 14 residues. Germline V gene sequence: CDR1 SQVTM, CDR2 ANQGSEA. Trimming cost V 2 bases and J 2 bases; bases outside gene matches: 1. In DNA form, the CDR3 reads TGCAGCGTTGAAACAGGGGGCGCTGGAAACACCATATATTTT. Protein sequence: CSVETGGAGNTIYF. The complete variable domain, with remaining parts taken from reference TRBV29-1 and TRBJ1-3, reads SAVISQKPSRDICQRGTSLTIQCQVDSQVTMMFWYRQQPGQSLTLIATANQGSEATYESGFVIDKFPISRPNLTFSTLTVSNMSPEDSSIYLCSVETGGAGNTIYFGEGSWLTVV.

There are a few counts of this clonotype. The V call is TRBV5-1, the J call TRBJ2-7; D unresolved. Germline values: CDR1 SGHRS, CDR2 YFSETQ. This CDR3 contains 13 residues. V gave up 0 bases and J gave up 2 bases, with 6 bases separating them. The CDR3 DNA reads TGCGCCAGCAGCTTGGATGAACCCTACGAGCAGTACTTC. As protein: CASSLDEPYEQYF.

The chain has TRBV10-1 and TRBJ2-5; a weak D match, TRBD2 (5 bases). CDR3 length: 14 amino acids. The V and J ends lost 0 bases and 5 bases respectively, with 10 bases between them. The germline CDR1 and CDR2 sequences are WNHNN and SYGVQD (reference sequence). Here the CDR3 DNA reads TGCGCCAGCAGTGAGTCGCTAGCCCCGGAGACCCAGTACTTC. Residues: CASSESLAPETQYF.

This clonotype has at least ten counts. This CDR3 reads CASSFRGPNEQYF. The CDR3 coding sequence is TGTGCCAGCAGCTTCAGGGGTCCAAACGAGCAGTACTTC. The chain employs TRBV5-4 and TRBJ2-7; D perhaps matches TRBD1 (6 bases). In germline, CDR1 is SGHNT, CDR2 YYREEE (reference sequence). V lost 2 bases to trimming and J lost 5 bases, with 11 bases between them. The CDR3 runs 13 residues.

This clonotype was seen just once. It may be a read error: a sequence one base away is much more abundant. This chain connects TRBV5-6 to TRBJ1-2; the D gene is possibly TRBD1 (5 bases). The germline V and J ends were trimmed by 4 bases and 8 bases, with 12 bases remaining between them. This CDR3 is 12 amino acids long. Per germline, CDR1 SGHDT and CDR2 YYEEEE. Written as DNA, the CDR3 is TGTGCCAGCAGCCCGAGGGACCTCGGCTACACCTTC. It yields the protein CASSPRDLGYTF.

The sample holds many counts of this clonotype. The J gene is TRBJ2-7, the V gene TRBV27, with TRBD2 matching 10 bases. Germline V gene data show CDR1 as MNHEY and CDR2 as SMNVEV (reference sequence). Germline trimming cut 5 bases from V and 3 bases from J; bases unmatched to any gene: 7. This CDR3 has 15 amino acids. The CDR3 here is CASSPLAGEVYEQYF. As DNA, the CDR3 is TGTGCCAGCAGTCCGCTAGCGGGAGAAGTCTACGAGCAGTACTTC.

This clonotype was counted a few times. The junction does not match germline at one end; this may be a read error. The chain combines TRBV7-9 with TRBJ2-6; tentative D call: TRBD1 (5 bases). Germline assignment: CDR1 SEHNR and CDR2 FQNEAQ (reference sequence). The CDR3 runs 16 residues. CDR3 in DNA: TGTGCCAGCAGCGGACGGACGGCCTCTGGGGCCAACGGCCTGACTTTC. Amino acid sequence: CASSGRTASGANGLTF.

This clonotype was detected many times. V is TRBV7-2 and J is TRBJ2-2; D perhaps matches TRBD1 (5 bases). The CDR3 extends over 14 amino acids. V lost 3 bases and J 6 bases, leaving 11 bases between the germline ends. Germline CDR1 reads SGHTA; CDR2 reads FQGNSA. CDR3 loop: CASSLQGNAGELFF. Written as DNA, the CDR3 is TGTGCCAGCAGCTTGCAGGGTAACGCCGGGGAGCTGTTTTTT. Variable domain in full (rest from reference TRBV7-2 and TRBJ2-2): GAGVSQSPSNKVTEKGKDVELRCDPISGHTALYWYRQSLGQGLEFLIYFQGNSAPDKSGLPSDRFSAERTGGSVSTLTIQRTQQEDSAVYLCASSLQGNAGELFFGEGSRLTVL.